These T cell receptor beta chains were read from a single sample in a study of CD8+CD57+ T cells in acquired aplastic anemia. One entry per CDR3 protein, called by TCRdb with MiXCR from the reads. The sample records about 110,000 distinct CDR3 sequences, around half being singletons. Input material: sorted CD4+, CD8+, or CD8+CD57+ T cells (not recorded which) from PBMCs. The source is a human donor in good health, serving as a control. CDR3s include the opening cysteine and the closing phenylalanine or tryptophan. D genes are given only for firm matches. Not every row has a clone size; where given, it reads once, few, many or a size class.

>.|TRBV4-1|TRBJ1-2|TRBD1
TGCGCCAGCAGCCAGGGGGACAGACGCTCGGGAGGCTACACCTTC
CASSQGDRRSGGYTF
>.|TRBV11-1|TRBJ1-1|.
TGTGCCAGCAGCTTAAAAGGCGACACTGAAGCTTTCTTT
CASSLKGDTEAFF
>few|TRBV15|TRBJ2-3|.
TGTGCCACCAGCAGAGGGACCACAGATACGCAGTATTTT
CATSRGTTDTQYF
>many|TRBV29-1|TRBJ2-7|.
TGCAGCGTTGACGGCTCCAAGTGGTCCTACGAGCAGTACTTC
CSVDGSKWSYEQYF
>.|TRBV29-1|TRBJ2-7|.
TGCAGCGTTGGAACGTCTCGCTCAGGGCAGTACTTC
CSVGTSRSGQYF
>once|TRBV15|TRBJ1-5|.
TGTGCCACCAGCCCACCCGGGACTAGCAATCAGCCCCAGCATTTT
CATSPPGTSNQPQHF
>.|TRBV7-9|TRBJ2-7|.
TGTGCCAGCAGCCGGGCGGTATCCTACGAGCAGTACTTC
CASSRAVSYEQYF
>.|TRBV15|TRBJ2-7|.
TGTGCCACCAGCAGAGATAGAAGAGCGGGCGAGCAGTACTTC
CATSRDRRAGEQYF
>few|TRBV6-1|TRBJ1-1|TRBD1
TGTGCCAGCAGGGAGACAGGGGAGGGCACTGAAGCTTTCTTT
CASRETGEGTEAFF
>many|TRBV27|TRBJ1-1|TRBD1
TGTGCCAGCAGTTTAGGAGGGGGCGGTTTAGAAGCTTTCTTT
CASSLGGGGLEAFF
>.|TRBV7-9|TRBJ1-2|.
TGTGCCAGCAGCGTAGCGGCAGGGGTAATGTCTGGCTACACCTTC
CASSVAAGVMSGYTF
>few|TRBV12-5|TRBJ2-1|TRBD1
TGTGCTAGTGGTTTGGACTGGGACAGGGTCCACAATGAGCAGTTCTTC
CASGLDWDRVHNEQFF
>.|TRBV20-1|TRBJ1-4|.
TGCAGTGCCCAACAAGGGAATAATGAAAAACTGTTTTTT
CSAQQGNNEKLFF
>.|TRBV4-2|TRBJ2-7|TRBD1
TGTGCCAGCAGCCAAGGGACAGGGGGCTCCTACGAGCAGTACTTC
CASSQGTGGSYEQYF
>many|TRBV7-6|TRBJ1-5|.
TGTGCCAGCAGCTTAGCTTCGGGGGAGAATCAGCCCCAGCATTTT
CASSLASGENQPQHF
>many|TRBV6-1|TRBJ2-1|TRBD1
TGTGCCAGCACCCAAACAGGGGGCGGCTACAATGAGCAGTTCTTC
CASTQTGGGYNEQFF
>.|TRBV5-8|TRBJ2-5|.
TGTGCCAGCAGCTTGGCGCCAGGGGTGGTTCAAGAGACCCAGTACTTC
CASSLAPGVVQETQYF
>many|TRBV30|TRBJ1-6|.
TGTGCCTGGTCCGGACCCGGGTCACCCCTCCACTTT
CAWSGPGSPLHF
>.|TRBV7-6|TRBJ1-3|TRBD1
TGTGCCAGCAGCTTAGCAGGGACAGGGGCTGGAAACACCATATATTTT
CASSLAGTGAGNTIYF
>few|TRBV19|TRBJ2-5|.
TGTGCCAGTAGTATAGGAACAGGGGAGACCCAGTACTTC
CASSIGTGETQYF
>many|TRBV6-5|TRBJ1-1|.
TGTGCCAGCAGTTACTCAGGCAGCAACACTGAAGCTTTCTTT
CASSYSGSNTEAFF
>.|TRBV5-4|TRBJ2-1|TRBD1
TGTGCCAGCAGCTCCACAGGGGGCGCTGAGCAGTTCTTC
CASSSTGGAEQFF
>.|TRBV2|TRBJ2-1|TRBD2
TGTGCCAGCAGTGAACGGACTAGCGCTCAGCAGTTCTTC
CASSERTSAQQFF
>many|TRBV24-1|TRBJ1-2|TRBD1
TGTGCCACCAGTGGGTTTAAGCAGGGGGGAGACTATGGCTACACCTTC
CATSGFKQGGDYGYTF
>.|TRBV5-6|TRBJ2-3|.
TGTGCCAGCAGCTTGGGCGGGGCCGGGTCAGATACGCAGTATTTT
CASSLGGAGSDTQYF
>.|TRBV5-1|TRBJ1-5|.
TGCGCCGGCAGCTTGGAGGGGGGTTATACAGATACGCAGCATTTT
CAGSLEGGYTDTQHF
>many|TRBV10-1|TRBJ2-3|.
TGCGCCAGCAGTGGACTGGCCAACACAGATACGCAGTATTTT
CASSGLANTDTQYF
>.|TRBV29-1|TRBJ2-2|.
TGCAGCGTTGATCTCGGGTACGGGGAGCTGTTTTTT
CSVDLGYGELFF
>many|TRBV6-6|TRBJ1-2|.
TGTGCCAGCAGTTACTCCAGGAGGAATGGCTACACCTTC
CASSYSRRNGYTF
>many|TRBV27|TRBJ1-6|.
TGTGCCAGCAGTTTCTATAATTCACCCCTCCACTTT
CASSFYNSPLHF
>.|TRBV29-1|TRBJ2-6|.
TGCAGCGTTGAAGGGCAGGGGACTGGGGCCAACGTCCTGACTTTC
CSVEGQGTGANVLTF
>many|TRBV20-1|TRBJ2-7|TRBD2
TGCAGTGCTAGTGCTAGCGGGGGATACGAGCAGTACTTC
CSASASGGYEQYF
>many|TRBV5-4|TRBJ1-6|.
TGTGCCAGCAGCTTGGTGGGGTCTAGCTCCTATAATTCACCCCTCCACTTT
CASSLVGSSSYNSPLHF
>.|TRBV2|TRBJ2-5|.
TGTGCCAGCAGGCGGGACGCCTCGGAGACCCAGTACTTC
CASRRDASETQYF
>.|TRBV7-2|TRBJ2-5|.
TGTGCCAGCAGCTTAGTGGTGGGGGGAGAGACCCAGTACTTC
CASSLVVGGETQYF
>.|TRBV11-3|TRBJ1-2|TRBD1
TGTGCCAGCAGCGACAGGACAGGGTATGGCTACACCTTC
CASSDRTGYGYTF
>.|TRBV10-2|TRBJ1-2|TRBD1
TGCGCCACCCAGACCGACAGGGGGTATGGCTACACCTTC
CATQTDRGYGYTF
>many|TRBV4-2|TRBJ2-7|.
TGTGCCAGCAGCGCCGTAGAGACCCACTCCCCTTTAGGGGAGCAGTACTTC
CASSAVETHSPLGEQYF
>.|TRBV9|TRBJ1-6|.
TGTGCCAGCAGCCCAGGACCCGAACCAACCCTCCACTTT
CASSPGPEPTLHF
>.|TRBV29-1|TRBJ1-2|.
TGCAGCGTTGGGGGGGTCGGAAGCTATGGCTACACCTTC
CSVGGVGSYGYTF
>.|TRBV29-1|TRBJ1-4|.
TGCAGCGTCGCCACTGGGGCAGGGGAAAAACTGTTTTTT
CSVATGAGEKLFF
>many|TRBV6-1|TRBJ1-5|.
TGTGCCAGCAGTCCCCGGGACAGCAATCAGCCCCAGCATTTT
CASSPRDSNQPQHF
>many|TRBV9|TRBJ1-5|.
TGTGCCAGCAGCGTAGGACAGGCCAACCAGCCCCAGCATTTT
CASSVGQANQPQHF
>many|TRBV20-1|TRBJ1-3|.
TGCAGTGCTAGGGGCCCCGTCGGGCAAGAAGGAAACACCATATATTTT
CSARGPVGQEGNTIYF
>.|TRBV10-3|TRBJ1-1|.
TGTGCCAGCAGTCCAACTCTACAAGGTGGAGCTTTCTTT
CASSPTLQGGAFF
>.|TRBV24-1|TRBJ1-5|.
TGTGCCACCAGTGACCCGGGCCGTGGCTCCCAGCCCCAGCATTTT
CATSDPGRGSQPQHF
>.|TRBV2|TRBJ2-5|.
TGTGCCAGCAGTGAAGGCCGGGGGAGCTCCTACAGTGAGCAGTACTTC
CASSEGRGSSYSEQYF
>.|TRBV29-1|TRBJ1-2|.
TGCAGCACTCGGGCAGGGAGCGGGGTTGGCTACACCTTC
CSTRAGSGVGYTF
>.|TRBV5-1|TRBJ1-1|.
TGCGCCAGCAGCTTGGTTCTGGCGGGAGGCGAAGCTTTCTTT
CASSLVLAGGEAFF
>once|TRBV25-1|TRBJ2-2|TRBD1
TGTGCCAGCAGCCCGGGACAGGTGAACACCGGGGAGCTGTTTTTT
CASSPGQVNTGELFF
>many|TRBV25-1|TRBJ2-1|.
TGTGCCAGCAGTCGATCTTTTTGGGGACTCGATTTTTACAATGAGCAGTTCTTC
CASSRSFWGLDFYNEQFF
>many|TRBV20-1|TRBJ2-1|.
TGCAGTGCTAGAGTACCTAGCTCAGTCTATGAGCAGTTCTTC
CSARVPSSVYEQFF
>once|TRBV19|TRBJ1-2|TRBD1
TGTGCCAGTACCATAGAGGGGGGACAGTTTTACTATGGCTACACCTTC
CASTIEGGQFYYGYTF
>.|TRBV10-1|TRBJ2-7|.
TGCGCCAGCAGTCCAGGCCGCGCGGGATCCTACGAGCAGTACTTC
CASSPGRAGSYEQYF
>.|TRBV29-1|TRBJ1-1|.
TGCAGCGTTTTGGGGCCACGCACGAACACTGAAGCTTTCTTT
CSVLGPRTNTEAFF